This TCR beta chain was profiled in a study of blood T cell repertoires in COVID-19. This clone was found once. Enrollees, about 18 to 100 years old, lived in 24 US areas. Libraries were prepared by immunoSEQ multiplex PCR; TCRdb keeps only in-frame clonotypes and omits some of them. The repertoire holds 400,000 or so clones, with around 90% as singletons. There are 16 residues in the CDR3. Germline assignment: CDR1 GTSNPN and CDR2 SVGIG (reference sequence). The V segment lost 1 base and the J segment 3 bases; nucleotides outside the gene matches: 11. The sequenced sample consisted of PBMCs or T cells enriched from blood (not recorded which). The chain recombines TRBV30 with TRBJ1-1; TRBD1 matches at 7 bases. The sequence was obtained from a woman aged 40-49 years with acute COVID-19. In DNA, the CDR3 is TGTGCCTGGAGTGCTCGAGACAGGGCGATTGACACTGAAGCTTTCTTT. It translates to CAWSARDRAIDTEAFF.